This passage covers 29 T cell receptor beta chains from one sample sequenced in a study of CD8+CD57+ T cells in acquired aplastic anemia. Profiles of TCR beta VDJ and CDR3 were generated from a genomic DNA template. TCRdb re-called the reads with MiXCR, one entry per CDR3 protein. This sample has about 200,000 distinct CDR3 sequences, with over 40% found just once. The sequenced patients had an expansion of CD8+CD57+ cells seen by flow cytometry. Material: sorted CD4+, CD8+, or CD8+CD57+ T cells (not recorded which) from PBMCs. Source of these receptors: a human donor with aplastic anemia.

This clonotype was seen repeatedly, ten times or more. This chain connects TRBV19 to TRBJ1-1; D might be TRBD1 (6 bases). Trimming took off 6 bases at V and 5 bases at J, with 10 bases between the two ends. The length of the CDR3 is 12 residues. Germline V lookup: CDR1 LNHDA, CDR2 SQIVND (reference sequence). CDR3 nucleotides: TGTGCCAGTAGCCGGACAGTGACTGAAGCTTTCTTT. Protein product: CASSRTVTEAFF.

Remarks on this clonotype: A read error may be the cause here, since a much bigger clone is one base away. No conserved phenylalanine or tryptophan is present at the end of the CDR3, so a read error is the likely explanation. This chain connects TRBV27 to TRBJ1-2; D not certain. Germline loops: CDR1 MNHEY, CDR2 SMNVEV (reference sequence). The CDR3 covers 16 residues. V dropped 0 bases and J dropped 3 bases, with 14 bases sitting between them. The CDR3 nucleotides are TGTGCCAGCAGTTTATCGCACAGCCAACTCTACTATGGCTACACCTGC. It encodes CASSLSHSQLYYGYTC.

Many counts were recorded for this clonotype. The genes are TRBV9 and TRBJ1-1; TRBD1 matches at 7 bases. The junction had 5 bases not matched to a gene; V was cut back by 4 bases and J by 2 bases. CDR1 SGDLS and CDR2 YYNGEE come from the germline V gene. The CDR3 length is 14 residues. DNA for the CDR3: TGTGCCAGCAGCCCAGGACAGGTTAACACTGAAGCTTTCTTT. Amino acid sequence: CASSPGQVNTEAFF.

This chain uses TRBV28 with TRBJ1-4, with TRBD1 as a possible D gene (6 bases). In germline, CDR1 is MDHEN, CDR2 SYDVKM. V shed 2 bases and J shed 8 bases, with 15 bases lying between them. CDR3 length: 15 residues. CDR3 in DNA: TGTGCCAGCAGTTTAGGAGGGGGGTTCGGGGAAAAACTGTTTTTT. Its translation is CASSLGGGFGEKLFF.

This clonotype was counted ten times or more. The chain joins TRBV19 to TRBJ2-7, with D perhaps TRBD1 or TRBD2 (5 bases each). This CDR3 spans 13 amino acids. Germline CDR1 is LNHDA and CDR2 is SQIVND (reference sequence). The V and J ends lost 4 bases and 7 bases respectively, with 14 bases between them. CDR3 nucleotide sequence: TGTGCCAGTAGTACGGCCCTCTGGGGGGAGCAGTACTTC. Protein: CASSTALWGEQYF.

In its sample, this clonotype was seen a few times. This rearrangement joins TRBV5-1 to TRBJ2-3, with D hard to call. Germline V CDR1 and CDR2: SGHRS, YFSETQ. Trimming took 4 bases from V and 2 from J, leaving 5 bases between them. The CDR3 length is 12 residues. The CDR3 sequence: CASSQDTDTQYF. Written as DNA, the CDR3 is TGCGCCAGCAGCCAGGACACAGATACGCAGTATTTT.

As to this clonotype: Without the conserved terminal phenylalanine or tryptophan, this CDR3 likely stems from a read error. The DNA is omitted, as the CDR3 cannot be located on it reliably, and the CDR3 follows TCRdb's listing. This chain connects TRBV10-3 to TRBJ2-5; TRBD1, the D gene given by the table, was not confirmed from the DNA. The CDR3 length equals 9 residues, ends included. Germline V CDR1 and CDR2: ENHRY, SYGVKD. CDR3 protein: CAISEGGGG.

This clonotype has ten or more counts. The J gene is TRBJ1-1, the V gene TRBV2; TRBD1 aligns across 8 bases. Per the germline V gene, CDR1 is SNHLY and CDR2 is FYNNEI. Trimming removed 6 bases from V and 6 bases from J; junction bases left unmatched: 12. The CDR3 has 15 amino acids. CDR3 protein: CASSERSGTGAEAFF. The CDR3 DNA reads TGTGCCAGCAGCGAAAGATCTGGGACAGGTGCTGAAGCTTTCTTT.

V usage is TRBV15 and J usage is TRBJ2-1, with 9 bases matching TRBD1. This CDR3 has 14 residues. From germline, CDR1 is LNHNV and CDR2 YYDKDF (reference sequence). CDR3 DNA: TGTGCTAGAGTGGGGACAGGGAACAACAATGAGCAGTTCTTC. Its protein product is CARVGTGNNNEQFF.

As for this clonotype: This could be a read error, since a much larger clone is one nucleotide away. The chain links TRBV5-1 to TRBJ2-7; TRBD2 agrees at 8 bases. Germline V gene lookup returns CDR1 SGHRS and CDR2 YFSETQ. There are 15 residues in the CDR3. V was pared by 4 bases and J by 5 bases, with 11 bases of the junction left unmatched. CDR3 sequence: CASSPAGGGPHEQYF. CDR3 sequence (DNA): TGCGCCAGCAGCCCTGCCGGGGGGGGCCCGCACGAGCAGTACTTC.

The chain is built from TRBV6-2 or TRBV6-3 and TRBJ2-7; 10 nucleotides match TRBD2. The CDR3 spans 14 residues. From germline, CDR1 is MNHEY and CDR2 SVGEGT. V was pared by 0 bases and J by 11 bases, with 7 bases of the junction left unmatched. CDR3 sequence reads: CASSYSGSGRPEYV. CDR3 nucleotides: TGTGCCAGCAGTTACTCGGGTAGCGGGAGGCCGGAGTACGTC.

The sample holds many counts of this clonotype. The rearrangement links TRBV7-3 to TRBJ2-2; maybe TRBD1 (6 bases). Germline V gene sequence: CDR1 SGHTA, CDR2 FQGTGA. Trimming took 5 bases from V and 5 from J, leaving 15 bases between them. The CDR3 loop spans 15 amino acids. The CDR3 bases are TGTGCCAGCAGCCAAGACAACAGGGAAACCGGGGAGCTGTTTTTT. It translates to CASSQDNRETGELFF. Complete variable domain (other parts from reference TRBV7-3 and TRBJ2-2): GAGVSQTPSNKVTEKGKYVELRCDPISGHTALYWYRQSLGQGPEFLIYFQGTGAADDSGLPNDRFFAVRPEGSVSTLKIQRTERGDSAVYLCASSQDNRETGELFFGEGSRLTVL.

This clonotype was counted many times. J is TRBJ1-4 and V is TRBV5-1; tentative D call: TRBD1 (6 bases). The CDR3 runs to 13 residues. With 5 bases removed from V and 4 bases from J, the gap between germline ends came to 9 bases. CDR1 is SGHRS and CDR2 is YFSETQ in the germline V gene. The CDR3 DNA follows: TGCGCCAGCAGGCGGGACAATAATGAAAAACTGTTTTTT. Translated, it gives CASRRDNNEKLFF.

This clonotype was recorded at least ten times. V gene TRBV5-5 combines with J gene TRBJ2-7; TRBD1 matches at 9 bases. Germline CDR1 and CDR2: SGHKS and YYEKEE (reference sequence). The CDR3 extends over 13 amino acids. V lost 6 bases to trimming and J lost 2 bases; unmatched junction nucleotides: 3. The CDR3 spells CASTGDRAYEQYF. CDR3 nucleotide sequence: TGTGCCAGCACCGGGGACAGGGCCTACGAGCAGTACTTC.

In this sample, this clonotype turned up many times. The CDR3 here is CAISGGQWYEQYF. The DNA of the CDR3 is TGTGCCATCAGTGGGGGACAATGGTACGAGCAGTACTTC. This chain links TRBV10-3 with TRBJ2-7; a weak D match, TRBD1 (6 bases). Looked up from germline, CDR1 is ENHRY and CDR2 is SYGVKD. The CDR3 consists of 13 residues. V was clipped by 4 bases and J by 4 bases, with 11 bases between them.

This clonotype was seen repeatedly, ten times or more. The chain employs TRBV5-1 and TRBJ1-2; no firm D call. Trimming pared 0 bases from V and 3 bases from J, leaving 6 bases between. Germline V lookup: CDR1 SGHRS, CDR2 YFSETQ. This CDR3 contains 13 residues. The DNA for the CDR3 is TGCGCCAGCAGCTTGGACAACGACTATGGCTACACCTTC. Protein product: CASSLDNDYGYTF.

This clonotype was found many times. CDR3 loop: CASSVATGRGNEKLFF. The DNA for the CDR3 is TGTGCCAGCAGCGTAGCGACAGGGAGGGGGAATGAAAAACTGTTTTTT. This rearrangement joins TRBV9 to TRBJ1-4, with 7 nucleotides matching TRBD1. This CDR3 is 16 amino acids long. Germline lookup yields CDR1 SGDLS and CDR2 YYNGEE. The trim removed 0 bases at V and 5 bases at J, leaving 7 bases unmatched.

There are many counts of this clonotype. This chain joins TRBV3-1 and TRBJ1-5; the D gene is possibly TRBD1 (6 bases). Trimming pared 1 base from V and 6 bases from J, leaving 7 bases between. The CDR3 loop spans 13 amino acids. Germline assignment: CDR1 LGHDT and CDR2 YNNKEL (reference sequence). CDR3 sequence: CASSQGGLQPQHF. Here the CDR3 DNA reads TGTGCCAGCAGCCAAGGGGGGCTTCAGCCCCAGCATTTT.

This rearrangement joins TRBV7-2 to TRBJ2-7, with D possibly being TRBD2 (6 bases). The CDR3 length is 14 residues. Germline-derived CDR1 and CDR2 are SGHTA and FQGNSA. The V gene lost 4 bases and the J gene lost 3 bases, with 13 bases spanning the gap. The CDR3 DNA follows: TGTGCCAGCAGCTCGACTAACGGGGGCTACGAGCAGTACTTC. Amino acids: CASSSTNGGYEQYF. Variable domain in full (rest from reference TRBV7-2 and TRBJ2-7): GAGVSQSPSNKVTEKGKDVELRCDPISGHTALYWYRQSLGQGLEFLIYFQGNSAPDKSGLPSDRFSAERTGGSVSTLTIQRTQQEDSAVYLCASSSTNGGYEQYFGPGTRLTVT.

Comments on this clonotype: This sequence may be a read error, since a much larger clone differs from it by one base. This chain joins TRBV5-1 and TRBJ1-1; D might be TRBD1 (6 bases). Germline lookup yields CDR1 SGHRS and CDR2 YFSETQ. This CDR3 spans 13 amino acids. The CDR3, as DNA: TGCGCCAGCAGCTTGACAGGGATGACTGGAGCTTTCTTT. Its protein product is CASSLTGMTGAFF.

The CDR3 here is CASSLDTSGVVEQFF. CDR3 nucleotide sequence: TGCGCCAGCAGCTTGGATACTAGCGGGGTGGTTGAGCAGTTCTTC. This rearrangement joins TRBV5-1 to TRBJ2-1; 10 nucleotides match TRBD2. V dropped 0 bases and J dropped 9; count of bases not matched to a gene: 6. CDR1 and CDR2 (germline): SGHRS, YFSETQ. The CDR3 consists of 15 residues. The full variable domain, in which reference TRBV5-1 and TRBJ2-1 provide the parts outside the CDR3, is KAGVTQTPRYLIKTRGQQVTLSCSPISGHRSVSWYQQTPGQGLQFLFEYFSETQRNKGNFPGRFSGRQFSNSRSEMNVSTLELGDSALYLCASSLDTSGVVEQFFGPGTRLTVL.

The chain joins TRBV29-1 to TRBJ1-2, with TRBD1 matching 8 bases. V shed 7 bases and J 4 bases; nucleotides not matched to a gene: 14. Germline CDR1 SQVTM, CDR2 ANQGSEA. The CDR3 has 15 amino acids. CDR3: CSAERLDREGYGYTF. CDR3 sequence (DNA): TGCAGCGCCGAGAGGTTGGACAGGGAAGGCTATGGCTACACCTTC. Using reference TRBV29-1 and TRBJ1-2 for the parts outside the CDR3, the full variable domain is SAVISQKPSRDICQRGTSLTIQCQVDSQVTMMFWYRQQPGQSLTLIATANQGSEATYESGFVIDKFPISRPNLTFSTLTVSNMSPEDSSIYLCSAERLDREGYGYTFGSGTRLTVV.

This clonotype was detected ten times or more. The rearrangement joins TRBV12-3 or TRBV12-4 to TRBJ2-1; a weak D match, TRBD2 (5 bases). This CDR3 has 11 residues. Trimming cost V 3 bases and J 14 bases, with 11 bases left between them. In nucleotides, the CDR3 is TGTGCCAGCAGTTTTTTGGGGAGTGAGTTCTTC. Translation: CASSFLGSEFF.

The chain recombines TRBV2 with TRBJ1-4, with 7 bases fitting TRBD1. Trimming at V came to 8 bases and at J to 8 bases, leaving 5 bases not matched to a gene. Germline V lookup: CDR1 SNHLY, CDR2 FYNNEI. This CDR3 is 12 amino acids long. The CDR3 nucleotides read TGTGCCAGCTTGGGACAGAAAGAAAAACTGTTTTTT. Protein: CASLGQKEKLFF.

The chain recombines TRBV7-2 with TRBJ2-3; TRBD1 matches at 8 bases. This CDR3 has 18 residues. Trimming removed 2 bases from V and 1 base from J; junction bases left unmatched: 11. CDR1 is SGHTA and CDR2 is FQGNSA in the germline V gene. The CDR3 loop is CASSLTPLGQERTDTQYF. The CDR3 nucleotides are TGTGCCAGCAGCTTAACACCCCTGGGACAGGAGCGCACAGATACGCAGTATTTT.

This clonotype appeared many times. CDR3 nucleotide sequence: TGTGCCAGCAGCCAAAAGAATCTGGGCACCTATGGCTACACCTTC. Translating gives CASSQKNLGTYGYTF. This chain joins TRBV14 and TRBJ1-2; D is unclear. Per germline, CDR1 SGHDN and CDR2 FVKESK. The CDR3 extends over 15 amino acids. V lost 2 bases to trimming and J lost 4 bases, with 14 bases between them. The variable domain in full, completed from reference TRBV14 and TRBJ1-2, reads EAGVTQFPSHSVIEKGQTVTLRCDPISGHDNLYWYRRVMGKEIKFLLHFVKESKQDESGMPNNRFLAERTGGTYSTLKVQPAELEDSGVYFCASSQKNLGTYGYTFGSGTRLTVV.

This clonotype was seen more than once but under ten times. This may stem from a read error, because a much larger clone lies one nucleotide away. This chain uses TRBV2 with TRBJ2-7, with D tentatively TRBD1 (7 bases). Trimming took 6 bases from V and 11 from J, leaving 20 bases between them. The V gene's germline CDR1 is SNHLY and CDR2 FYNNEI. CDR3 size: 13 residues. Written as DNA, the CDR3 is TGTGCCAGCAGCGCGATTCCCAGGGGGGAGGAGTACTTC. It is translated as CASSAIPRGEEYF.

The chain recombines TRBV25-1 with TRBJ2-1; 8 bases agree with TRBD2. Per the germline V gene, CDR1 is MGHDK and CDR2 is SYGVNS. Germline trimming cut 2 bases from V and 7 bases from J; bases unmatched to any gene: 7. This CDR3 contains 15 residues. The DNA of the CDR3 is TGTGCCAGCAGTGAACCCAGCGGGAGTTCGAATGAGCAGTTCTTC. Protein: CASSEPSGSSNEQFF. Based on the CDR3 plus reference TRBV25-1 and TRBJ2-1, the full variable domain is EADIYQTPRYLVIGTGKKITLECSQTMGHDKMYWYQQDPGMELHLIHYSYGVNSTEKGDLSSESTVSRIRTEHFPLTLESARPSHTSQYLCASSEPSGSSNEQFFGPGTRLTVL.

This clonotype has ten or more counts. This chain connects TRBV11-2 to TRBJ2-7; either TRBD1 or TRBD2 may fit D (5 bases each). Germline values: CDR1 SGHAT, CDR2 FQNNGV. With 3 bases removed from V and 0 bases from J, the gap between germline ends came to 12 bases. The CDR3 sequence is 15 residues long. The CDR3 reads CASSFSGAYSYEQYF. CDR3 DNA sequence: TGTGCCAGCAGCTTTTCCGGGGCGTACTCCTACGAGCAGTACTTC.